The text below deals with one T cell receptor (beta chain). The data originate from a study of T-cell memory formation after mild COVID-19. This CDR3 has 15 residues. V was cut by 5 bases and J by 0 bases, with 14 bases left in between. CDR1 and CDR2 from the germline V gene are SGHVS and FQNEAQ. TCRdb reanalysed the 5' RACE reads using MiXCR and keeps one entry per CDR3 protein. Here the sample spans a few hundred thousand distinct CDR3 sequences, 20% to 25% being singletons. The chain is built from TRBV7-8 and TRBJ2-7; D possibly corresponds to TRBD1 (5 bases). The TCR was taken from an adult woman who had mild COVID-19 (a few samples of this study predate the infection). Cell type and time point are not known. Sequenced: PBMCs or a T cell subset sorted from them (not recorded which). The CDR3 region is CASSVNVQVSYEQYF. CDR3 nucleotides: TGTGCCAGCAGCGTAAATGTACAGGTCTCCTACGAGCAGTACTTC.